This is a list of T cell receptor beta chains from one sample in a study of blood T cells in healthy people across ages. TCRdb passed the 5' RACE reads through MiXCR, listing each CDR3 protein once. This sample has fewer than 1 million distinct CDR3 sequences, with under 45% found just once. Sequenced input: blood. These receptors were obtained from a man between 60 and 75 years old in good health. The CDR3 runs from the conserved cysteine through the conserved F or W. Each record gives: CDR3 protein, CDR3 DNA, D gene, J gene, V gene, clone size. The D gene is left open where the match is weak. Clone size is shown for a subset of rows, as once, few, many or a class of expanded clone.

CDR3: CASSAGKGIERFF
DNA: TGTGCCAGCAGCGCCGGGAAGGGGATTGAGAGGTTCTTC
D: -
J: TRBJ2-1
V: TRBV13
size: -

CDR3: CAISQGTGPREQYF
DNA: TGTGCCATCAGTCAAGGGACAGGGCCCCGCGAGCAGTACTTC
D: TRBD1
J: TRBJ2-7
V: TRBV10-3
size: few

CDR3: CSASPGGSTEAFF
DNA: TGCAGTGCTAGCCCCGGAGGGAGCACTGAAGCTTTCTTT
D: -
J: TRBJ1-1
V: TRBV20-1
size: -

CDR3: CASSKGSYEQYF
DNA: TGCGCCAGCAGCAAAGGGTCCTACGAGCAGTACTTC
D: -
J: TRBJ2-7
V: TRBV5-1
size: few

CDR3: CASSEGAGAKNIQYF
DNA: TGTGCCAGCAGTGAAGGAGCCGGGGCCAAAAACATTCAGTACTTC
D: -
J: TRBJ2-4
V: TRBV6-1
size: -

CDR3: CASSSRQGWTRNEQFF
DNA: TGTGCCAGCAGTTCTAGACAGGGATGGACTCGCAATGAGCAGTTCTTC
D: TRBD1
J: TRBJ2-1
V: TRBV28
size: few

CDR3: CASSVVGGGANTQYF
DNA: TGTGCCAGCAGCGTAGTCGGCGGGGGGGCGAATACGCAGTATTTT
D: TRBD2
J: TRBJ2-3
V: TRBV9
size: -

CDR3: CAWSAGGLKETQYF
DNA: TGTGCCTGGAGTGCGGGGGGGTTAAAAGAGACCCAGTACTTC
D: TRBD2
J: TRBJ2-5
V: TRBV30
size: -

CDR3: CASSLQGNQPQHF
DNA: TGTGCCAGCAGTTTACAGGGCAATCAGCCCCAGCATTTT
D: -
J: TRBJ1-5
V: TRBV12-3/TRBV12-4
size: many

CDR3: CASSFQGRGYYNEQFF
DNA: TGTGCCAGCAGTTTTCAGGGCAGGGGTTACTACAATGAGCAGTTCTTC
D: -
J: TRBJ2-1
V: TRBV28
size: -

CDR3: CSARRGGYGYTF
DNA: TGCAGTGCTAGAAGGGGGGGATATGGCTACACCTTC
D: -
J: TRBJ1-2
V: TRBV20-1
size: -

CDR3: CSARDGGQGETQYF
DNA: TGCAGTGCTAGAGATGGGGGACAGGGGGAGACCCAGTACTTC
D: TRBD1
J: TRBJ2-5
V: TRBV20-1
size: -

CDR3: CASSPVNYGYTF
DNA: TGTGCCAGCAGTCCGGTCAACTATGGCTACACCTTC
D: -
J: TRBJ1-2
V: TRBV12-3/TRBV12-4
size: -

CDR3: CASSLDPPNSPLHF
DNA: TGCGCCAGCAGTCTGGACCCGCCGAATTCACCCCTCCACTTT
D: -
J: TRBJ1-6
V: TRBV5-1
size: few

CDR3: CASSLGGGPNEQYF
DNA: TGTGCCAGCAGCTTAGGAGGGGGGCCAAACGAGCAGTACTTC
D: -
J: TRBJ2-7
V: TRBV11-3
size: -

CDR3: CSARDVGTSGANTGELFF
DNA: TGCAGTGCTAGGGACGTAGGGACTAGCGGTGCGAACACCGGGGAGCTGTTTTTT
D: TRBD2
J: TRBJ2-2
V: TRBV20-1
size: -

CDR3: CASSLGLGATDTQYF
DNA: TGTGCCAGCAGCTTAGGGCTGGGAGCCACAGATACGCAGTATTTT
D: -
J: TRBJ2-3
V: TRBV7-9
size: many

CDR3: CSARAGLPYEQYF
DNA: TGCAGTGCTAGGGCGGGACTTCCCTACGAGCAGTACTTC
D: -
J: TRBJ2-7
V: TRBV20-1
size: -

CDR3: CASSRGFLRNEQFF
DNA: TGTGCCAGCAGTCGGGGGTTTCTTCGGAATGAGCAGTTCTTC
D: -
J: TRBJ2-1
V: TRBV13
size: -

CDR3: CASSEGPSNQPQHF
DNA: TGTGCCAGCAGTGAGGGACCGTCGAATCAGCCCCAGCATTTT
D: -
J: TRBJ1-5
V: TRBV2
size: once

CDR3: CASSSGLAGPLYNEQFF
DNA: TGTGCCAGCAGCTCGGGACTAGCGGGGCCTTTATACAATGAGCAGTTCTTC
D: TRBD2
J: TRBJ2-1
V: TRBV11-2
size: few

CDR3: CSARESLGYGYTF
DNA: TGCAGTGCTAGAGAAAGTCTCGGGTATGGCTACACCTTC
D: -
J: TRBJ1-2
V: TRBV20-1
size: many

CDR3: CSVAGGANYNEQFF
DNA: TGCAGCGTCGCGGGGGGAGCGAACTACAATGAGCAGTTCTTC
D: TRBD2
J: TRBJ2-1
V: TRBV29-1
size: few

CDR3: CSVGADYNEQFF
DNA: TGCAGCGTTGGGGCAGACTACAATGAGCAGTTCTTC
D: -
J: TRBJ2-1
V: TRBV29-1
size: -

CDR3: CASSLYAGETQYF
DNA: TGTGCCAGCAGCTTATACGCCGGGGAGACCCAGTACTTC
D: -
J: TRBJ2-5
V: TRBV11-2
size: few

CDR3: CASSFYGTANEKLFF
DNA: TGTGCCAGCAGTTTTTACGGGACAGCTAATGAAAAACTGTTTTTT
D: TRBD1
J: TRBJ1-4
V: TRBV28
size: few

CDR3: CASSTTRQGAETQYF
DNA: TGTGCCAGCAGTACCACCAGACAGGGGGCTGAGACCCAGTACTTC
D: TRBD1
J: TRBJ2-5
V: TRBV27
size: few

CDR3: CASSWVNTEAFF
DNA: TGTGCCAGCAGCTGGGTGAACACTGAAGCTTTCTTT
D: -
J: TRBJ1-1
V: TRBV7-2
size: few

CDR3: CSARDVGTDSYEQYF
DNA: TGCAGTGCTAGAGATGTGGGGACAGACTCCTACGAGCAGTACTTC
D: TRBD1
J: TRBJ2-7
V: TRBV20-1
size: few

CDR3: CASSLSGVGQLVYNEQYF
DNA: TGTGCCAGCAGCTTATCTGGTGTGGGTCAGCTGGTCTACAATGAGCAGTACTTC
D: -
J: TRBJ2-7
V: TRBV7-8
size: -

CDR3: CASSPGGVPDEQYF
DNA: TGCGCCAGCAGCCCCGGTGGGGTCCCCGACGAGCAGTACTTC
D: -
J: TRBJ2-7
V: TRBV5-1
size: -

CDR3: CASSLGCHTDTQYF
DNA: TGTGCCAGCAGTTTGGGCTGCCACACAGATACGCAGTATTTT
D: -
J: TRBJ2-3
V: TRBV12-3/TRBV12-4
size: -

CDR3: CSARPPGTYEQYF
DNA: TGCAGTGCTAGACCCCCCGGGACTTACGAGCAGTACTTC
D: -
J: TRBJ2-7
V: TRBV20-1
size: few

CDR3: CASRPTSGGHTDTQYF
DNA: TGTGCCAGCAGGCCTACTAGCGGGGGGCACACAGATACGCAGTATTTT
D: TRBD2
J: TRBJ2-3
V: TRBV12-3/TRBV12-4
size: -

CDR3: CATLGTGASSYNEQFF
DNA: TGTGCCACCCTGGGGACGGGGGCTAGCTCCTACAATGAGCAGTTCTTC
D: -
J: TRBJ2-1
V: TRBV24-1
size: few

CDR3: CAWRHGQRSTDTQYF
DNA: TGTGCCTGGAGACACGGACAGCGTAGCACAGATACGCAGTATTTT
D: -
J: TRBJ2-3
V: TRBV30
size: -

CDR3: CSARGTSGGEQYF
DNA: TGCAGTGCTAGAGGGACTAGCGGTGGTGAGCAGTACTTC
D: TRBD2
J: TRBJ2-5
V: TRBV20-1
size: -

CDR3: CASSTQRGGYNSPLHF
DNA: TGTGCCAGCAGTACTCAACGAGGGGGTTATAATTCACCCCTCCACTTT
D: -
J: TRBJ1-6
V: TRBV28
size: few

CDR3: CSASWQGATYEQYF
DNA: TGCAGTGCTAGTTGGCAGGGGGCTACCTACGAGCAGTACTTC
D: TRBD1
J: TRBJ2-7
V: TRBV20-1
size: many

CDR3: CARGQGSYQPQHF
DNA: TGTGCTAGGGGGCAGGGAAGTTATCAGCCCCAGCATTTT
D: -
J: TRBJ1-5
V: TRBV12-5
size: -

CDR3: CASSLKGGGFYNEQFF
DNA: TGTGCCAGCAGCTTAAAGGGCGGGGGGTTCTACAATGAGCAGTTCTTC
D: TRBD2
J: TRBJ2-1
V: TRBV7-2
size: few

CDR3: CSAPWGGQGGYQPQHF
DNA: TGCAGTGCTCCCTGGGGGGGACAGGGGGGTTATCAGCCCCAGCATTTT
D: TRBD1
J: TRBJ1-5
V: TRBV20-1
size: -

CDR3: CASSATGSSEQFF
DNA: TGTGCCAGCAGCGCAACAGGGTCAAGTGAGCAGTTCTTC
D: -
J: TRBJ2-1
V: TRBV11-3
size: few

CDR3: CASSHTTDTQYF
DNA: TGCGCCAGCAGCCACACCACAGATACGCAGTATTTT
D: -
J: TRBJ2-3
V: TRBV5-1
size: -

CDR3: CASSDSSGSEQYF
DNA: TGTGCCAGCAGCGACTCGTCCGGTAGCGAGCAGTACTTC
D: -
J: TRBJ2-7
V: TRBV9
size: once

CDR3: CASSVMGGEQYF
DNA: TGTGCCAGCAGCGTGATGGGTGGCGAGCAGTACTTC
D: -
J: TRBJ2-7
V: TRBV28
size: -

CDR3: CASSLAAGGDEQFF
DNA: TGCGCCAGCAGCTTGGCTGCGGGGGGGGATGAGCAGTTCTTC
D: TRBD2
J: TRBJ2-1
V: TRBV5-1
size: few

CDR3: CAITGPTGELFF
DNA: TGTGCCATCACGGGGCCTACCGGGGAGCTGTTTTTT
D: -
J: TRBJ2-2
V: TRBV6-6
size: -

CDR3: CSVAGQGAVGYTF
DNA: TGCAGCGTTGCGGGACAGGGGGCGGTTGGCTACACCTTC
D: TRBD1
J: TRBJ1-2
V: TRBV29-1
size: -

CDR3: CASQTGTQPQHF
DNA: TGTGCCAGCCAGACAGGGACTCAGCCCCAGCATTTT
D: TRBD1
J: TRBJ1-5
V: TRBV6-2/TRBV6-3
size: -

CDR3: CASSGSDSPYNEQFF
DNA: TGTGCCAGCAGTGGTTCCGACTCCCCTTACAATGAGCAGTTCTTC
D: -
J: TRBJ2-1
V: TRBV6-1
size: -

CDR3: CAWSRGKGGEAFF
DNA: TGTGCCTGGAGTAGGGGAAAGGGGGGGGAAGCTTTCTTT
D: -
J: TRBJ1-1
V: TRBV30
size: -

CDR3: CASSLGIPNPYYEQYF
DNA: TGTGCCAGCAGCTTAGGAATACCTAACCCCTACTACGAGCAGTACTTC
D: -
J: TRBJ2-7
V: TRBV7-9
size: -

CDR3: CATSDVRGSYNEQYF
DNA: TGTGCCACCAGTGATGTGAGGGGGTCCTACAATGAGCAGTACTTC
D: -
J: TRBJ2-5
V: TRBV24-1
size: few

CDR3: CAWSWDRDVDGYTF
DNA: TGTGCCTGGAGTTGGGACAGGGATGTAGATGGCTACACCTTC
D: TRBD1
J: TRBJ1-2
V: TRBV30
size: -